Listed here is a single T cell receptor (beta chain). Antigen unknown. The source of the sample is a study of beta chain features in type 1 diabetes. Study-level points and caveats: Still unanswered here is whether HLA type influences TCRB rearrangement. Type 1 diabetes patients had TCRB CDR3s that were shorter (moderately but significantly so) in all four CD4+ subsets.

Expressed TCRB transcripts were sequenced because the entire RNA isolate underwent reverse transcription. Roughly 3.6 million reads, on average, came from each naive, central memory and regulatory T cell sample. Clones were sequenced by immunoSEQ multiplex PCR, and TCRdb holds only the in-frame ones, with some missing. The sample records 390,000 or so clones, 11% to 15% being singletons. One heparinised draw, averaging roughly 0.12 L, was taken per donor. The V and J ends lost 3 bases and 2 bases, in that order; junction bases with no gene match: 2. CDR1 and CDR2 (germline): ENHRY, SYGVKD. The CDR3 is made up of 14 amino acids.

The chain recombines TRBV10-3 with TRBJ2-3; 7 nucleotides line up with TRBD1. The sequencing sample was made of naive CD4+ T cells from blood. This receptor was taken from a man under 40 in good health. The CDR3 nucleotides are TGTGCCATCAGTGACAGGGGGACCACAGATACGCAGTATTTT. Its translation is CAISDRGTTDTQYF.